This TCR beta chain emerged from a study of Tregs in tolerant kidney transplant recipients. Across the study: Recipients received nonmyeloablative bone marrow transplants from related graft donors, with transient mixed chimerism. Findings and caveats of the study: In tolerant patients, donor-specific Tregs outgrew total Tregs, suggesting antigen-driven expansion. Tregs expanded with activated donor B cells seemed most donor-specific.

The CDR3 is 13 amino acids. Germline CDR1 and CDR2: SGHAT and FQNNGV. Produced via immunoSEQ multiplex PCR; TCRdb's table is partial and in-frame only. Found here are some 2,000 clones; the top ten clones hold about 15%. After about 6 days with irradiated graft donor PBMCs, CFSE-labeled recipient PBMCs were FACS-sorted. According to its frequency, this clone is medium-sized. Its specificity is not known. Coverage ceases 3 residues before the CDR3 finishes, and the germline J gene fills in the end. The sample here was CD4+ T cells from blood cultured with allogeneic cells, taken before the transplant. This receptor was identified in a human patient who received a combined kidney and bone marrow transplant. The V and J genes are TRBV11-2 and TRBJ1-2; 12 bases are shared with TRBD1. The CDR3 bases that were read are TGTGCCAGCAGCCGGGACAGGGGGCGAGGC. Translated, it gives CASSRDRGRG. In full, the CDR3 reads CASSRDRGRGYTF.